The 13 T cell receptor beta chains below come from one sample, sequenced in a study of OX40 agonist ivuxolimab in advanced cancers. Library creation used the immunoSEQ multiplex PCR assay. In its TCRdb copy, this immuneACCESS table keeps in-frame sequences only and misses some clones. Where compared with another copy, unresolved V genes explain less than half of these, and the others have no known cause. Counted in this sample were about 10,000 clones; about nine tenths of them appeared once. The ten biggest clones cover roughly 13% of the sample. Sample: CD4+ or CD8+ T cells sorted from blood, taken in a trial of the OX40 agonist ivuxolimab. These receptors came from an adult with an advanced solid tumor such as melanoma, head and neck, liver or kidney cancer.

The chain joins TRBV10-1 to TRBJ2-1; 7 bases are a match to TRBD1. Germline CDR1 WNHNN, CDR2 SYGVQD (reference sequence). The V and J ends lost 3 bases and 2 bases, in that order; junction bases with no gene match: 4. The CDR3 has 15 amino acids. CDR3 residues: CASSDPGTAYNEQFF. The DNA for the CDR3 is TGCGCCAGCAGTGACCCCGGGACAGCCTACAATGAGCAGTTCTTC.

This clone appeared once. This chain joins TRBV27 and TRBJ1-2; weak D call: TRBD1 (5 bases). The CDR3 is made up of 15 amino acids. Germline assignment: CDR1 MNHEY and CDR2 SMNVEV (reference sequence). V lost 7 bases and J lost 3, with 18 bases in between. The CDR3 here is CASTPFWGNDYGYTF. In nucleotides, the CDR3 is TGTGCCAGCACCCCCTTTTGGGGGAATGACTATGGCTACACCTTC.

CDR3 protein: CASSLGTTYEQYF. The CDR3 DNA reads TGTGCCAGCAGCTTGGGGACAACCTACGAGCAGTACTTC. This chain connects TRBV5-6 to TRBJ2-7; TRBD1 might be the D (5 bases). The CDR3 is made up of 13 amino acids. The germline V and J ends were trimmed by 0 bases and 2 bases, with 6 bases remaining between them. Per the germline V gene, CDR1 is SGHDT and CDR2 is YYEEEE. The variable domain in full, completed from reference TRBV5-6 and TRBJ2-7, reads DAGVTQSPTHLIKTRGQQVTLRCSPKSGHDTVSWYQQALGQGPQFIFQYYEEEERQRGNFPDRFSGHQFPNYSSELNVNALLLGDSALYLCASSLGTTYEQYFGPGTRLTVT.

The chain joins TRBV4-1 to TRBJ2-7, with D unresolved. Germline values: CDR1 MGHRA, CDR2 YSYEKL. The CDR3 totals 15 residues. Trimming took 0 bases from V and 2 from J, leaving 11 bases between them. DNA of the CDR3: TGCGCCAGCAGCCAAGATGACGGCCCCGCCTACGAGCAGTACTTC. It translates to CASSQDDGPAYEQYF.

The chain combines TRBV5-1 with TRBJ2-5; possible D gene TRBD2, 5 bases. This CDR3 is built from 14 residues. V lost 0 bases to trimming and J lost 0 bases, with 6 bases between them. Germline V gene sequence: CDR1 SGHRS, CDR2 YFSETQ. CDR3 residues: CASSLGGNQETQYF. As DNA, the CDR3 is TGCGCCAGCAGCTTGGGAGGGAACCAAGAGACCCAGTACTTC.

The rearrangement links TRBV4-1 to TRBJ2-1, with TRBD1 as a possible D gene (6 bases). V dropped 1 base and J dropped 2 bases, with 12 bases sitting between them. This CDR3 comprises 16 residues. Germline-derived CDR1 and CDR2 are MGHRA and YSYEKL. The CDR3 protein is CASSQVLGGTYNEQFF. DNA for the CDR3: TGCGCCAGCAGCCAAGTCCTAGGGGGTACCTACAATGAGCAGTTCTTC.

The chain carries TRBV6-4 and TRBJ2-2; the D gene is possibly TRBD1 (5 bases). Deletions cut 10 bases from V and 1 base from J, with 13 bases between. The CDR3 totals 14 residues. Per germline, CDR1 MRHNA and CDR2 SNTAGT. The CDR3: CATTTRVNTGELFF. The CDR3 nucleotides read TGTGCCACCACGACCAGGGTGAACACCGGGGAGCTGTTTTTT.

The chain uses TRBV23-1 and TRBJ2-3; perhaps TRBD1 as D (5 bases). TRBV23-1 has ORF status, its function being uncertain. Trimming left V 0 bases short and J 2 bases short, with 12 bases between. The CDR3 contains 16 residues. The CDR3 is CASSQSLDSPTDTQYF. The CDR3 DNA follows: TGCGCCAGCAGTCAATCTCTAGACAGCCCCACAGATACGCAGTATTTT.

The chain combines TRBV2 with TRBJ1-6, with no clear D. This CDR3 is built from 17 residues. The germline CDR1 and CDR2 sequences are SNHLY and FYNNEI. Trimming left V 3 bases short and J 0 bases short, with 12 bases between. The CDR3: CASSDKRTDSYNSPLHF. The CDR3 region has the DNA TGTGCCAGCAGTGATAAACGAACGGACTCCTATAATTCACCCCTCCACTTT. The whole variable domain, filled in from reference TRBV2 and TRBJ1-6, reads EPEVTQTPSHQVTQMGQEVILRCVPISNHLYFYWYRQILGQKVEFLVSFYNNEISEKSEIFDDQFSVERPDGSNFTLKIRSTKLEDSAMYFCASSDKRTDSYNSPLHFGNGTRLTVT.

The chain has TRBV6-1 and TRBJ1-4; a weak D match, TRBD1 (6 bases). In germline, CDR1 is MNHNS, CDR2 SASEGT. V lost 0 bases and J lost 0, with 11 bases in between. The CDR3 is 17 residues long. The CDR3 here is CASSEAWDTTTNEKLFF. The CDR3 nucleotides read TGTGCCAGCAGTGAAGCCTGGGACACAACAACTAATGAAAAACTGTTTTTT.

The rearrangement joins TRBV7-3 to TRBJ2-1; D tentatively reads TRBD1 or TRBD2 (5 bases each). The CDR3 has 16 amino acids. Germline lookup yields CDR1 SGHTA and CDR2 FQGTGA. Between the trimmed V and J ends, which lost 3 bases and 0 bases, there was a span of 12 bases. The CDR3 coding sequence is TGTGCCAGCAGCTTCCGGGGCAGGACCTCCTACAATGAGCAGTTCTTC. It yields the protein CASSFRGRTSYNEQFF.

V and J are TRBV6-5 and TRBJ1-1, with a tentative D call TRBD1 (5 bases). V lost 0 bases and J 7 bases, leaving 12 bases between the germline ends. The CDR3 contains 14 residues. In germline, CDR1 is MNHEY, CDR2 SVGAGI. Written as DNA, the CDR3 is TGTGCCAGCAGTTACTCGACGGGACCTTTTGAAGCTTTCTTT. It yields the protein CASSYSTGPFEAFF.

This clone was seen a handful of times. This chain connects TRBV9 to TRBJ1-2, with D tentatively TRBD1 (5 bases). Trimming took 7 bases from V and 3 from J, leaving 10 bases between them. CDR3 size: 12 residues. Germline CDR1 is SGDLS and CDR2 is YYNGEE. The CDR3 region is CASGGGDYGYTF. The CDR3 DNA sequence: TGTGCCAGCGGGGGAGGAGACTATGGCTACACCTTC.